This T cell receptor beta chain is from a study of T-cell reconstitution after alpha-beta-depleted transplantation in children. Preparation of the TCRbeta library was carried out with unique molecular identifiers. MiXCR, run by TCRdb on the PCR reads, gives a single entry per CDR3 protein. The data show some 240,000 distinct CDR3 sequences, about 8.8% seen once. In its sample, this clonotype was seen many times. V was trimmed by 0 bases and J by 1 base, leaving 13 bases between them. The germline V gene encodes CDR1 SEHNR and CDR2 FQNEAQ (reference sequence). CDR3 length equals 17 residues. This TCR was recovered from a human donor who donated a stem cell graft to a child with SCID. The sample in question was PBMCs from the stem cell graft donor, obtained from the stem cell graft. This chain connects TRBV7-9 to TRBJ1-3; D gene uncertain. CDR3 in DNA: TGTGCCAGCAGCTTAGCGTCCGTGGTGGGTTCTGGAAACACCATATATTTT. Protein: CASSLASVVGSGNTIYF.